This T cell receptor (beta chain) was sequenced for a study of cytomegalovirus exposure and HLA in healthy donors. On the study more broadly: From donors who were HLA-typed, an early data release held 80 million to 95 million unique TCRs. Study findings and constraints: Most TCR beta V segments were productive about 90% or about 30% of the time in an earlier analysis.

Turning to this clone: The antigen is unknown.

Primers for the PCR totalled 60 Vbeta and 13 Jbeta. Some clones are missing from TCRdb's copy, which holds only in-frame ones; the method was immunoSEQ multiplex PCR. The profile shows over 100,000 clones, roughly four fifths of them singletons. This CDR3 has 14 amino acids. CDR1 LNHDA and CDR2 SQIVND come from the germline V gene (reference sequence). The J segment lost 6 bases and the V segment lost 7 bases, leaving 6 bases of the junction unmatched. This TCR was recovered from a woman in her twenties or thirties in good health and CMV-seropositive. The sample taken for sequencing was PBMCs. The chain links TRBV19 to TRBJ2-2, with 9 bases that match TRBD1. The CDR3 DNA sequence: TGTGCCAGTAATAACCGACAGGGGGCCGGGGAGCTGTTTTTT. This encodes CASNNRQGAGELFF.